Shown below are 13 T cell receptor beta chains from a single sample sequenced in a study of blood T cell repertoires in COVID-19. Assay: immunoSEQ multiplex PCR; the TCRdb copy retains only in-frame clones and omits some. The table includes roughly 230,000 clones, approximately 85% detected once. The sequenced sample consisted of peripheral blood. These receptors all come from a man between 50 and 59 years old with COVID-19, enrolled during active disease.

This sequence joins TRBV5-5 and TRBJ2-7; tentatively, D is TRBD1 (6 bases). The V gene lost 6 bases and the J gene lost 2 bases, with 15 bases spanning the gap. Germline loops: CDR1 SGHKS, CDR2 YYEKEE (reference sequence). The CDR3 length is 14 residues. The CDR3 DNA reads as TGTGCCAGCAAGACTTATGGGGGCACCTACGAGCAGTACTTC. It specifies CASKTYGGTYEQYF.

This clone appeared once. V and J are TRBV7-2 and TRBJ2-7, with a weak D call TRBD1 (7 bases). CDR1 is SGHTA, CDR2 FQGNSA, per germline. V shed 4 bases and J shed 4 bases, with 17 bases lying between them. The CDR3 loop spans 15 amino acids. CDR3 amino acids: CASSSMSGGRYEQYF. Here the CDR3 DNA reads TGTGCCAGCAGCTCTATGTCAGGGGGGCGGTACGAGCAGTACTTC.

This chain connects TRBV5-4 to TRBJ1-1, with 7 bases fitting TRBD1. J was trimmed by 4 bases and V by 1 base; bases with no gene match: 7. The CDR3 is 15 residues long. CDR1 and CDR2 (germline): SGHNT, YYREEE (reference sequence). CDR3 amino acids: CASSLYTGAGTEAFF. The CDR3 region has the DNA TGTGCCAGCAGCTTGTATACAGGGGCGGGCACTGAAGCTTTCTTT.

The rearrangement joins TRBV7-2 to TRBJ2-2; 13 bases are shared with TRBD2. This CDR3 contains 18 residues. Germline CDR1 is SGHTA and CDR2 is FQGNSA. The V gene end was trimmed by 0 bases and the J gene end by 1 base; junction bases not matched to a gene: 2. CDR3 in amino acids: CASSLARLAGGNTGELFF. CDR3 sequence (DNA): TGTGCCAGCAGCTTAGCGCGACTAGCGGGGGGGAACACCGGGGAGCTGTTTTTT.

This clone was recorded once. This chain links TRBV9 with TRBJ2-7; a possible D gene is TRBD2 (5 bases). The CDR3 sequence is 16 residues long. Trimming removed 4 bases at V and 1 base at J, with 18 bases between. Germline V gene data show CDR1 as SGDLS and CDR2 as YYNGEE. CDR3 DNA sequence: TGTGCCAGCAGCAACTCTGCGGCTAGCCAATCCTACGAGCAGTACTTC. This gives the protein CASSNSAASQSYEQYF.

The chain employs TRBV5-1 and TRBJ1-5; TRBD1 matches at 8 bases. V shed 5 bases, J shed 0 bases, and the junction held 4 bases outside the gene matches. The CDR3 is made up of 15 amino acids. CDR1 is SGHRS, CDR2 YFSETQ, per germline. This chain's CDR3 is CASRQGEYSNQPQHF. CDR3 nucleotide sequence: TGCGCCAGCAGACAGGGGGAGTATAGCAATCAGCCCCAGCATTTT.

This chain connects TRBV5-1 to TRBJ2-6; tentative D call: TRBD1 (6 bases). The CDR3 is made up of 15 amino acids. CDR1 is SGHRS and CDR2 is YFSETQ in the germline V gene. V was trimmed by 8 bases and J by 2 bases, leaving 14 bases between them. The CDR3 loop reads CASAQGTAGANVLTF. CDR3 bases: TGCGCCAGTGCACAGGGTACCGCTGGGGCCAACGTCCTGACTTTC.

The V and J genes are TRBV4-3 and TRBJ2-3; 9 bases align to TRBD2. In germline, CDR1 is LGHNA, CDR2 YSLEER. The CDR3 sequence is 19 residues long. V gave up 2 bases and J gave up 3 bases; unmatched junction bases: 15. For the CDR3, the DNA is TGCGCCAGCAGCCAAATACTCCTCTTGGCGGGGGGGTCGACAGATACGCAGTATTTT. It encodes CASSQILLLAGGSTDTQYF.

The chain links TRBV7-2 to TRBJ1-6, with D unresolved. Germline V gives CDR1 SGHTA, CDR2 FQGNSA. The CDR3 totals 13 residues. The ends were cut back, 3 bases at V and 7 bases at J, with 7 bases in the middle. CDR3 nucleotides: TGTGCCAGCAGCTTCACGAGAAATTCACCCCTCCACTTT. It codes for CASSFTRNSPLHF.

This clone has a handful of counts. The rearrangement links TRBV5-6 to TRBJ1-2; 8 bases match TRBD1. CDR1 SGHDT and CDR2 YYEEEE come from the germline V gene. Trimming cost V 4 bases and J 4 bases; bases outside gene matches: 12. This CDR3 is 16 amino acids long. The CDR3: CASSPVTGTGLYGYTF. The CDR3 DNA reads TGTGCCAGCAGCCCCGTGACCGGGACAGGTCTCTATGGCTACACCTTC.

This clone was counted a single time. The chain has TRBV9 and TRBJ2-2, with TRBD1 as a possible D gene (5 bases). This CDR3 has 14 residues. Germline V lookup: CDR1 SGDLS, CDR2 YYNGEE. V was pared by 6 bases and J by 0 bases, with 9 bases between. CDR3 coding DNA: TGTGCCAGCAAAGACAGAGCGAACACCGGGGAGCTGTTTTTT. It is translated as CASKDRANTGELFF.

The chain couples TRBV4-1 to TRBJ2-1; 13 nucleotides line up with TRBD2. There are 18 residues in the CDR3. V trimming: 1 base; J trimming: 0 bases; junction bases outside the gene matches: 3. The germline gives CDR1 MGHRA, CDR2 YSYEKL. This CDR3 reads CASSQVGLAGNSYNEQFF. CDR3 sequence (DNA): TGCGCCAGCAGCCAAGTGGGACTAGCGGGGAACTCCTACAATGAGCAGTTCTTC.

The rearrangement uses TRBV28 and TRBJ1-2, with TRBD1 matching over 8 bases. Unmatched junction bases numbered 7, after V lost 5 bases and J lost 5 bases. CDR1 is MDHEN, CDR2 SYDVKM, per germline. The CDR3 has 14 residues. CDR3 sequence: CASSAGGTGYGYTF. Written as DNA, the CDR3 is TGTGCCAGCAGTGCGGGAGGGACAGGATATGGCTACACCTTC.